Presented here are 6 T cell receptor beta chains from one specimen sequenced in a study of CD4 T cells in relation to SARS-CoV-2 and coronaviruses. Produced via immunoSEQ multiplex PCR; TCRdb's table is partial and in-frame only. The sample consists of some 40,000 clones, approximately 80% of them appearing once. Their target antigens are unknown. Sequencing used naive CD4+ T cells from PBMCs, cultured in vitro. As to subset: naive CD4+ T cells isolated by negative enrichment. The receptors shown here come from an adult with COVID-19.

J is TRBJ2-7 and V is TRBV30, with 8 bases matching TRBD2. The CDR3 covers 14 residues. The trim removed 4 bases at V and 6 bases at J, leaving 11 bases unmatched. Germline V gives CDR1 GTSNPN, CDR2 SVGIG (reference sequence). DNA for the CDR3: TGTGCCTGGACCCCAAAGCGGGAGAATGTCGAGCAGTACTTC. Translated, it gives CAWTPKRENVEQYF.

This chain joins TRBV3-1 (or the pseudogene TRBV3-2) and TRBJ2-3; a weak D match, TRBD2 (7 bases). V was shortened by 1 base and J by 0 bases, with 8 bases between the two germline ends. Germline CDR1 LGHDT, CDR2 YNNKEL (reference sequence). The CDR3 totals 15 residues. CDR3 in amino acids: CASSQGGGSTDTQYF. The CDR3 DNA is TGTGCCAGCAGCCAAGGGGGGGGCAGCACAGATACGCAGTATTTT.

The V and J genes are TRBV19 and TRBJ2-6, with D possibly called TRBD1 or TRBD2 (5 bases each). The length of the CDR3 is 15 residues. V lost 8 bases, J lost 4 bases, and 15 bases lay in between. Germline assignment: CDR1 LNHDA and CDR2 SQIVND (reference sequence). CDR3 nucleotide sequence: TGTGCCAGTGGCAAGAGGGGTGTCGGGGCCAACGTCCTGACTTTC. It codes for CASGKRGVGANVLTF.

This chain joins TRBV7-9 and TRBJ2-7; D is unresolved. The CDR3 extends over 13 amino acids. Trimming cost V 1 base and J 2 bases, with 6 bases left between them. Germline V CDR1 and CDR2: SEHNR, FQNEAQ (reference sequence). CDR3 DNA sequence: TGTGCCAGCAGCTTAGTTTCGGCCTACGAGCAGTACTTC. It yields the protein CASSLVSAYEQYF.

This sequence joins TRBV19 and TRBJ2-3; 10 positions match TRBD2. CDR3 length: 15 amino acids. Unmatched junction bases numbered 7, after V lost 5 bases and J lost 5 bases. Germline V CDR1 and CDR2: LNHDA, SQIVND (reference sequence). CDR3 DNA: TGTGCCAGTAGTCTGCTAGCGGGAGCAGTAGATACGCAGTATTTT. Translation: CASSLLAGAVDTQYF.

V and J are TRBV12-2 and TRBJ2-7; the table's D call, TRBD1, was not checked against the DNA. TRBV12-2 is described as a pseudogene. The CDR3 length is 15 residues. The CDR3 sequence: CASRYRDRGFYEQYF. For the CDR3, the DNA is TGTGCAAGTCGCTACCGGGACAGGGGTTTTTACGAGCAGTACTTC.